This T cell receptor (beta chain) was documented in a study of blood T cell repertoires in COVID-19 (dated by TCRdb to 2018 to 2021). About the full investigation: Samples from collaborators originated in the United States, Italy and Spain and spanned both the acute and convalescent phases of COVID-19. The samples were drawn from two sources: the first 160 participants of the ongoing ImmuneRACE study, and 1,000 to 1,500 subjects contributed by 6 global collaborators. The prospective study material was composed of cDNA or gDNA derived from T cells, B-cell-depleted T cells, or PBMCs. Where HLA class I and class II types were available, the types were taken from metadata supplied by the sample provider, not from assay-based typing. A de-identified subject ID, COVID-19 status, age in years and sex were almost always included in the sample metadata. Deeply sampled blood TCRbeta repertoires from subjects exposed to, actively infected with, or recovered from COVID-19 were included in the dataset. The repertoires were released in a freely available public database meant as a resource for research on the immune response to SARS-CoV-2.

TCRbeta CDR3 regions were amplified from genomic DNA using the immunoSEQ Assay, a bias-controlled multiplex PCR. Under the source paper's analysis protocol: Within the assay, amplification of reference gene primers was used to estimate how many nucleated cells each sample contained. To quantify the absolute abundance of each unique TCRbeta CDR3 rearrangement, sequence reads were collapsed and filtered. Productive Simpson clonality was computed per sample as the square root of Simpson's diversity index over productive rearrangements. TCRdb holds this immuneACCESS table with in-frame rearrangements only. Some clones are missing; in checked studies, unresolved V genes explain under half, and the rest has no known cause. V and J calls and clone size are copied from that table; D and trimming were computed from the DNA. The sample records hundreds of thousands of clones, 80% to 90% of which are singletons. The ten largest clones add up to roughly 4% of the sample.

Summary of the overall study and its limitations: The amount of clinical and demographic metadata varied by source and participant and was provided uncurated.

This clone was seen once. Its antigen remains undetermined. Base qualities are missing; no much larger clone stands one base away. In the prospective study, participants were about 18 to 100 years old, resided in about two dozen geographic areas of the United States, and were enrolled through a virtual design. Cohort assignment in the prospective study relied on participant-reported clinical history from a screening survey and a study questionnaire. For ImmuneRACE Cohort 3, a participant was defined as recovered based on two consecutive negative NP/OP PCR tests, clearance by a healthcare professional, or resolution of symptoms. Mobile phlebotomists in the prospective study collected whole blood, serum and a nasopharyngeal or oropharyngeal swab from every participant. Participants in the prospective study had the option to provide additional blood draws and questionnaires over a roughly 2-month period. Before DNA extraction, prospective study blood samples were shipped either frozen or at room temperature.

V sheds 6 bases and J sheds 2 bases, leaving 13 bases between their ends. The CDR3 measures 14 amino acids from cysteine to phenylalanine. Of all the DNA, just the CDR3 is kept, 42 bases in frame from base 1. CDR1 is given as SEHNR and CDR2 as FQNEAQ, both from the germline V gene (reference sequence). The clonotype comes from a woman in her 30s who had recovered from COVID-19. Sequenced sample: PBMCs or T cells enriched from blood (not recorded which). The sequence is built from TRBV7-9 and TRBJ1-1; possibly the D gene is TRBD1, per 6 matching bases. The CDR3 has the sequence CASRVQDSNTEAFF. The DNA sequence follows: TGTGCCAGCAGGGTCCAGGACAGTAACACTGAAGCTTTCTTT.